This T cell receptor beta chain was sequenced for a study of CD8 T cells in Susac syndrome. Remarks on this clonotype: Antigen: not known.

Negative magnetic isolation gave CD8+ and CD4+ cells; FACS enriched CD8+ TEMRA. The CDR3 length is 15 residues. Germline-derived CDR1 and CDR2 are DFQATT and SNEGSKA (reference sequence). V shed 6 bases, J shed 2 bases, and the junction held 9 bases outside the gene matches. The authors reverse transcribed roughly 0.5 to 1 ug RNA with random hexamers. The CDR3 of TCR beta was amplified by immunoSEQ multiplex PCR across 54 Vbeta and 13 Jbeta. TCRdb used MiXCR to reprocess the immunoSEQ multiplex PCR reads, holding one entry per CDR3 protein. The table lists approximately 100,000 distinct CDR3 sequences, around 90% of them singletons. The study, taken as a whole, reports: The study acknowledged a relatively small number of individuals in its TCR sequencing and HLA analysis.

This chain uses TRBV20-1 with TRBJ2-3, with TRBD1 identical over 9 bases. Sequencing input: CD4+ T cells from PBMCs. The receptor was derived from a human donor in good health. This CDR3 reads CSAEPGQGVTDTQYF. CDR3 DNA: TGCAGTGCGGAACCGGGACAGGGAGTCACAGATACGCAGTATTTT.